This T cell receptor (beta chain) was sequenced during a study of blood T cell repertoires in COVID-19. In this sample, this clone turned up once. The method was immunoSEQ multiplex PCR; TCRdb's version includes in-frame clones alone and lacks a portion of them. Of roughly 400,000 clones in the sample, 90% are singletons; the top ten hold more than 0.55%. This clonotype was sampled from a young man who had recovered from COVID-19. Sequenced input: PBMCs or T cells enriched from blood (not recorded which).

The chain's CDR3 is CASSEIGGKGYGEKLFF. CDR3 nucleotides: TGTGCCAGCAGTGAAATAGGAGGAAAAGGGTACGGTGAAAAACTGTTTTTT. This chain uses TRBV25-1 with TRBJ1-4; no reliable D call. With 2 bases removed from V and 7 bases from J, the gap between germline ends came to 20 bases. The CDR3 totals 17 residues. Germline CDR1 is MGHDK and CDR2 is SYGVNS.